This T cell receptor (beta chain) was identified during a study of blood T cell repertoires in COVID-19 (TCRdb year 2020). A note on the overall study: The collaborator samples originated in the United States, Italy and Spain and spanned the acute and convalescent phases of COVID-19. The material from the prospective study consisted of cDNA or gDNA derived from T cells, B-cell-depleted T cells, or PBMCs. Subjects who had been exposed to COVID-19, were actively infected with it, or had recovered from it provided the deeply sampled blood TCRbeta repertoires that made up the dataset. The repertoires were released in a freely available public database meant as a resource for research on the immune response to SARS-CoV-2. The samples were drawn from the first 160 participants of the ongoing ImmuneRACE study and from 1,254 subjects provided by 6 global collaborators. The sample metadata nearly always contained a de-identified subject ID, COVID-19 status, age in years and sex. Where available, HLA class I and class II types were obtained from metadata supplied by the sample provider rather than from assay-based typing. General findings and caveats noted by the study authors: Clinical and demographic metadata were provided uncurated, with the amount varying by source and participant.

The immunoSEQ Assay, a bias-controlled multiplex PCR, was used to amplify TCRbeta CDR3 regions from genomic DNA. On the study's bioinformatics: The number of nucleated cells in each sample was estimated from the amplification of reference gene primers within the assay. To quantify the absolute abundance of each unique TCRbeta CDR3 rearrangement, sequence reads were collapsed and filtered. For each sample, productive Simpson clonality was calculated by taking the square root of Simpson's diversity index across productive rearrangements. Here the immuneACCESS table is served through TCRdb, limited to in-frame sequences with V and J called. Missing clones are a known gap in these copies; in checked studies unresolved V genes cover under half, and the rest lacks a known reason. That table furnishes V, J and clone size, whereas the DNA furnished D and trimming. A total of 300,000 to 400,000 clones appear in this sample, approximately 90% of them only once. Around 0.91% of the sample rests with the top ten.

In the prospective study, participants were about 18 to 95 years old, resided in about two dozen geographic areas of the United States, and were enrolled through a virtual design. In the prospective study, participants were assigned to cohorts based on the clinical history participants reported in a screening survey and a study questionnaire. In the prospective study, whole blood, serum and a nasopharyngeal or oropharyngeal swab were collected from each participant by mobile phlebotomists. Over a roughly two-month period, participants in the prospective study had the option of providing additional blood draws and questionnaires. Before DNA extraction, blood samples from the prospective study were shipped at room temperature or frozen. Per the germline V gene, KGHDR is the CDR1 and SFDVKD is the CDR2. The trim is 4 bases for V and 5 bases for J, with a gap of 13 bases between the germline ends. The CDR3, cysteine through phenylalanine, is 14 amino acids long. Only the CDR3 portion is preserved as DNA: 42 bases, with reading frame beginning at the first base.

As regards this clone: What this receptor recognizes is not known. No base quality information exists; no much larger clone differs at one position.

This clonotype was sampled from a woman in her 30s with acute COVID-19. Material: PBMCs or T cells enriched from blood (not recorded which). In this chain, TRBV24-1 is recombined with TRBJ1-1; no D segment can be confidently identified. The CDR3 protein sequence reads: CATSESGRQTEAFF. The base sequence is TGTGCCACCAGTGAATCTGGGAGGCAGACTGAAGCTTTCTTT.